This T cell receptor beta chain emerged from a study of cytomegalovirus exposure and HLA in healthy donors. About the research overall: Counted in an early data release were roughly 87 million unique TCRs from HLA-typed donors.

In regard to this clone: The antigen remains undetermined.

Study results and caveats: Donors belonging to an Asian-associated ancestry cluster reportedly showed fewer N-insertions in productive TCRs than the approximately 670-donor mean, according to what a later analysis found.

The primer mix had 60 Vbeta and 13 Jbeta primers. As processed by the authors: As a later analysis found, there were about 80 million unique TCR beta chains, of which roughly 11 million were shared. Assay: immunoSEQ multiplex PCR; the TCRdb copy retains only in-frame clones and omits some. V and J calls and clone size come straight from that table; D and trimming were deduced from the DNA. The data show 75,000 to 100,000 clones, with roughly 79% seen just once and 0.57% held by the top ten. The sequencing input was PBMCs. The TCR sequence derives from a man aged 25 to 40 in good health and CMV-seronegative.

The CDR3 DNA sequence: TGTGCCAGCAGCTTACCAGGTTTCCAAGAGACCCAGTACTTC. Amino acids: CASSLPGFQETQYF. The chain joins TRBV7-2 to TRBJ2-5; D gene unclear. Germline CDR1 reads SGHTA; CDR2 reads FQGNSA. V was pared by 2 bases and J by 1 base, with 8 bases between. This CDR3 region has 14 residues.